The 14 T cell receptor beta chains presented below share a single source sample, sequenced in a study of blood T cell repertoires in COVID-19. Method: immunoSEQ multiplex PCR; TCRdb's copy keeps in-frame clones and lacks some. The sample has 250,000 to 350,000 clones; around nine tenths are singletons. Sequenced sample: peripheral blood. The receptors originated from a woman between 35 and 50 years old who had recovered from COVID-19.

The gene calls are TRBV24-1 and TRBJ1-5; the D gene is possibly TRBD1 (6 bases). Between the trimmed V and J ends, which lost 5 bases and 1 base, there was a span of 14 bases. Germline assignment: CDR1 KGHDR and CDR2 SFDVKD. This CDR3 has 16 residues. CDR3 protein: CATSGNRDSSNQPQHF. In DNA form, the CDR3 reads TGTGCCACCAGTGGCAACAGGGATAGCAGCAATCAGCCCCAGCATTTT.

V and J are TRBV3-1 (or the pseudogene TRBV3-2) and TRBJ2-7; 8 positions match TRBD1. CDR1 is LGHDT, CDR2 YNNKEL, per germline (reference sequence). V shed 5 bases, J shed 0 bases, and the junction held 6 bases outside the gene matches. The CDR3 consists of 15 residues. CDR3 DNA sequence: TGTGCCAGCAGCTCTCAGGGGGCCCCCTCCTACGAGCAGTACTTC. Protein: CASSSQGAPSYEQYF.

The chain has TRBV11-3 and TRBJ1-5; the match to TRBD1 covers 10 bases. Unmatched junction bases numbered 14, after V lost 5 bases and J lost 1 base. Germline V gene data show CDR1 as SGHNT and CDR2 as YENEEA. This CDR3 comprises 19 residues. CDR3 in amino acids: CASSLPGQGGSLSNQPQHF. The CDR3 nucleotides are TGTGCCAGCAGCCTCCCTGGACAGGGGGGGAGCCTGAGCAATCAGCCCCAGCATTTT.

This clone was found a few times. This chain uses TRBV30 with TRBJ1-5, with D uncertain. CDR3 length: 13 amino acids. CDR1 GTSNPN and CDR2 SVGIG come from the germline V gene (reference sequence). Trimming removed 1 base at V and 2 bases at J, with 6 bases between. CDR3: CAWSDGGNQPQHF. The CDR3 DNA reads TGTGCCTGGAGTGACGGTGGCAATCAGCCCCAGCATTTT.

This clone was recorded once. The DNA of the CDR3 is TGTGCCAGCAGGGAGGACCAAGAAAATGAGCAGTTCTTC. This sequence encodes CASREDQENEQFF. The gene calls are TRBV2 and TRBJ2-1, with TRBD2 as a possible D gene (5 bases). CDR1 is SNHLY, CDR2 FYNNEI, per germline. The ends were cut back, 6 bases at V and 7 bases at J, with 13 bases in the middle. The CDR3 length is 13 residues.

CDR3 protein: CASSLGATGNTIYF. The CDR3, as DNA: TGTGCCAGCAGCTTGGGGGCGACTGGAAACACCATATATTTT. V is TRBV13 and J is TRBJ1-3, with D maybe TRBD1 (6 bases). CDR3 size: 14 residues. The germline V and J ends were trimmed by 3 bases and 2 bases, with 8 bases remaining between them. Germline CDR1 reads PRHDT; CDR2 reads FYEKMQ (reference sequence).

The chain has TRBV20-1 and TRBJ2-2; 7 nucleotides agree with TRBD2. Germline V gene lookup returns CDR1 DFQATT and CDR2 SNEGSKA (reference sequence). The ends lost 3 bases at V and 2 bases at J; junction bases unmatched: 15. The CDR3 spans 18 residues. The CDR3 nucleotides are TGCAGTGCTAGTGGCCTCCTGGCTAGCGGTGCAAACACCGGGGAGCTGTTTTTT. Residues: CSASGLLASGANTGELFF.

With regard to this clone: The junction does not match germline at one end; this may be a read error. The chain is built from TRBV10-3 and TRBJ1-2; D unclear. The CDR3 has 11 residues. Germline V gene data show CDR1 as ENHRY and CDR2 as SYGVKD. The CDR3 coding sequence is TGTGCCATCAGTGAGTCGCAGACTGTTGCCTTC. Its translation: CAISESQTVAF.

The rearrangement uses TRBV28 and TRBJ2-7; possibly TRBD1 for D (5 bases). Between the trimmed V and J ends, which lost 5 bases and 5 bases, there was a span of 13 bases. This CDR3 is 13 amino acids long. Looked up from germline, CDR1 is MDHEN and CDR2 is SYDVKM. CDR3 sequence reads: CASSLAGKDEQYF. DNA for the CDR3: TGTGCCAGCAGTCTGGCAGGGAAAGACGAGCAGTACTTC. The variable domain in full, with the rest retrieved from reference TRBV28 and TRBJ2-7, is DVKVTQSSRYLVKRTGEKVFLECVQDMDHENMFWYRQDPGLGLRLIYFSYDVKMKEKGDIPEGYSVSREKKERFSLILESASTNQTSMYLCASSLAGKDEQYFGPGTRLTVT.

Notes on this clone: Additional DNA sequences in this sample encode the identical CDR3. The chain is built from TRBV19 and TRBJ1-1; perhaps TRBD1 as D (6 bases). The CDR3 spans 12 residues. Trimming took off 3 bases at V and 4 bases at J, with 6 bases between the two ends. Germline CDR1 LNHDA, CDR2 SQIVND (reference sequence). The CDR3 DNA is TGTGCCAGTAGTATCAGGGGCACTGAAGCTTTCTTT. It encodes CASSIRGTEAFF.

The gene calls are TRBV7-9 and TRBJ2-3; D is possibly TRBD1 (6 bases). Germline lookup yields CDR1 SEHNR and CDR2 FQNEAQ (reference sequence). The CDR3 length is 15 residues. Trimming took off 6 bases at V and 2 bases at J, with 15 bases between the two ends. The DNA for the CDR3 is TGTGCCAGCAGGAATGACGCAGGGGCCACAGATACGCAGTATTTT. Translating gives CASRNDAGATDTQYF. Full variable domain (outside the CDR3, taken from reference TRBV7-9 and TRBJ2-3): DTGVSQNPRHKITKRGQNVTFRCDPISEHNRLYWYRQTLGQGPEFLTYFQNEAQLEKSRLLSDRFSAERPKGSFSTLEIQRTEQGDSAMYLCASRNDAGATDTQYFGPGTRLTVL.

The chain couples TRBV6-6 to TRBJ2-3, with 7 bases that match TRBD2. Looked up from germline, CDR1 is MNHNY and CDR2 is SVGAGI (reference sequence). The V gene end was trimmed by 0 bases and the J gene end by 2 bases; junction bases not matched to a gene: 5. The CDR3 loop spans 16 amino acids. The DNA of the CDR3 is TGTGCCAGCAGTTACTCGTTCGGGAGGCCCACAGATACGCAGTATTTT. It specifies CASSYSFGRPTDTQYF.

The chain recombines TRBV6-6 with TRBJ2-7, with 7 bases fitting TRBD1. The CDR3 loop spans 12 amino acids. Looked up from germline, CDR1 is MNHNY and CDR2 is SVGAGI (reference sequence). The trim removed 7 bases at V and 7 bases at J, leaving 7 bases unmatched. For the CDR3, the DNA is TGTGCCAGCAAACAGGGGTCTGCTGAGCAGTACTTC. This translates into CASKQGSAEQYF.

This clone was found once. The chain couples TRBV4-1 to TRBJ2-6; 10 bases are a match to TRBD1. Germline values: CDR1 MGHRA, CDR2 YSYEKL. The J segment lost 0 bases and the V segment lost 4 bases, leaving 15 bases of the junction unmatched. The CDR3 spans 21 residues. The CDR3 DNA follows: TGCGCCAGCAGCCTAAGATTGCCGGGACAGGGGTTAGGCTCTGGGGCCAACGTCCTGACTTTC. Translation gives CASSLRLPGQGLGSGANVLTF.